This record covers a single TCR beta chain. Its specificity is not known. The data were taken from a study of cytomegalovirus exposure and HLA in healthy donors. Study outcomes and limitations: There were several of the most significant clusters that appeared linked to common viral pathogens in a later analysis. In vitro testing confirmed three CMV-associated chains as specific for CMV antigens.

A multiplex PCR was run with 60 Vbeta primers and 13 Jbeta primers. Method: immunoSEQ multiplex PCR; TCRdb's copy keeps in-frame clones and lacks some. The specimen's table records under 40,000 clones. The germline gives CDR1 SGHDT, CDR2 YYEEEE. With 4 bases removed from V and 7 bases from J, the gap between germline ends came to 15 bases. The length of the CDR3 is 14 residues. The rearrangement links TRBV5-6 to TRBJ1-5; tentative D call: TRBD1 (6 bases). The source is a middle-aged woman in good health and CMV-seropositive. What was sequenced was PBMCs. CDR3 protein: CASSAMRGNQPQHF. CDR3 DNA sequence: TGTGCCAGCAGCGCCATGAGGGGGAACCAGCCCCAGCATTTT.